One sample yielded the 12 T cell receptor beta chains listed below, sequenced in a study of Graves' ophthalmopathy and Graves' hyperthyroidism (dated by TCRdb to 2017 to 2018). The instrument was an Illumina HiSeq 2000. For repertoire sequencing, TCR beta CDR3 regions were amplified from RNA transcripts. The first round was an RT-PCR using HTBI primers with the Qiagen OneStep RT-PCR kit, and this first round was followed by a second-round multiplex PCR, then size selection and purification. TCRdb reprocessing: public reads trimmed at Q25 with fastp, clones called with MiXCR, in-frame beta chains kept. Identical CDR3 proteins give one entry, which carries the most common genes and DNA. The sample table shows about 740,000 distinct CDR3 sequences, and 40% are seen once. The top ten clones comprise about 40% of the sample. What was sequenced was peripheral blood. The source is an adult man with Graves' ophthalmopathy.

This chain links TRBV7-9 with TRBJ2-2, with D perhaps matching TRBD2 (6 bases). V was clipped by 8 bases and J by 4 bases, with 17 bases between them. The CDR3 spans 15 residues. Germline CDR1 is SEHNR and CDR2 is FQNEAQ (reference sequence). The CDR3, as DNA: TGTGCCAGCGGACCCCGGGGGTCAGCCACCGGGGAGCTGTTTTTT. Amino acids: CASGPRGSATGELFF.

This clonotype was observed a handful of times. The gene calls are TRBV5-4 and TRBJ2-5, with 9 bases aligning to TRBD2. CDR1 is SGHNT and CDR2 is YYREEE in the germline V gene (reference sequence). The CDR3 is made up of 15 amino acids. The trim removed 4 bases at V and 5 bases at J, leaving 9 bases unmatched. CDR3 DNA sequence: TGTGCCAGCAGCCCCGCGGGGGGGCTGGATGAGACCCAGTACTTC. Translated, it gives CASSPAGGLDETQYF.

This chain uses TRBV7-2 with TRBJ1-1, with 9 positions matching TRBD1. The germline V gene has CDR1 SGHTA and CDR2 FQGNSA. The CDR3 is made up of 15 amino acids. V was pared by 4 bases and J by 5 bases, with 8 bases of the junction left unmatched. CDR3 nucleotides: TGTGCCAGCAGCTCCGGGGACAGGGTATATACTGAAGCTTTCTTT. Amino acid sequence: CASSSGDRVYTEAFF.

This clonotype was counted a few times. Here the CDR3 DNA reads TGCAGTGCCCTAGTTGGAAACACCATATATTTT. Translation gives CSALVGNTIYF. This chain joins TRBV20-1 and TRBJ1-3; D is undetermined. V dropped 6 bases and J dropped 3 bases, with 6 bases sitting between them. CDR1 DFQATT and CDR2 SNEGSKA come from the germline V gene (reference sequence). The CDR3 is made up of 11 amino acids.

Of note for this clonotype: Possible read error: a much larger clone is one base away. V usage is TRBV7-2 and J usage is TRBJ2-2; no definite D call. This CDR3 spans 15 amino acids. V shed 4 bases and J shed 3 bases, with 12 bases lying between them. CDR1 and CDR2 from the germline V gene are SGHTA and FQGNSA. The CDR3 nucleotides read TGTGCCAGCAGCTCCCCCCGGGTCGACACCGGGGAGCTGTTTTTT. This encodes CASSSPRVDTGELFF.

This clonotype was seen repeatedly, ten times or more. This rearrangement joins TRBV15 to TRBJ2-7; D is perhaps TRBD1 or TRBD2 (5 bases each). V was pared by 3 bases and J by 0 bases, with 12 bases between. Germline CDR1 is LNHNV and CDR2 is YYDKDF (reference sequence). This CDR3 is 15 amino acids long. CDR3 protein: CATSRYRDGSYEQYF. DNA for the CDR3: TGTGCCACCAGCAGGTACCGGGACGGCTCCTACGAGCAGTACTTC.

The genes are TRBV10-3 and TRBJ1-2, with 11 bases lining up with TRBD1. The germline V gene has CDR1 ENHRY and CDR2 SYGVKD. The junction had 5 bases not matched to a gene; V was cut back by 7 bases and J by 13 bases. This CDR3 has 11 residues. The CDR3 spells CAITRTGGSTF. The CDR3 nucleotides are TGTGCCATCACCCGGACAGGGGGCAGCACCTTC.

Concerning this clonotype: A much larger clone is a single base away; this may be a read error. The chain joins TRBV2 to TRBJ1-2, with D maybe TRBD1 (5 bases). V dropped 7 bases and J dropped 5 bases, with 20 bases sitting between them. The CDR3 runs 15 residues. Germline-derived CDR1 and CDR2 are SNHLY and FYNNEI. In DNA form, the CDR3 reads TGTGCCAGCATCCCCAGGGATCTAAGGGAGTATGGCTACACCTTC. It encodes CASIPRDLREYGYTF.

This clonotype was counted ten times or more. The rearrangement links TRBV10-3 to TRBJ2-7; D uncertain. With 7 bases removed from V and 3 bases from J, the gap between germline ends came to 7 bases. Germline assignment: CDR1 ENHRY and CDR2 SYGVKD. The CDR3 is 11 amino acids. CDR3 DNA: TGTGCCATCAAAGAGAGCTACGAGCAGTACTTC. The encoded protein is CAIKESYEQYF.

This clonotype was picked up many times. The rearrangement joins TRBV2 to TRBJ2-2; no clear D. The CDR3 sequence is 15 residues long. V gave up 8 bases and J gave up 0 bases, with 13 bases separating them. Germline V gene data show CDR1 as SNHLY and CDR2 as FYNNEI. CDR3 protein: CASRRTDANTGELFF. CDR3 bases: TGTGCCAGCCGAAGGACGGACGCGAACACCGGGGAGCTGTTTTTT.

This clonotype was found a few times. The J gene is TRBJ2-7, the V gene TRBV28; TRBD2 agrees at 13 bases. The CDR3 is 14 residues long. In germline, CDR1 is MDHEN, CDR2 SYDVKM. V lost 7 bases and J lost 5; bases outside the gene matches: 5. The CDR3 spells CASTQGTSGNEQYF. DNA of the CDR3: TGTGCCAGCACTCAGGGGACTAGCGGGAACGAGCAGTACTTC.

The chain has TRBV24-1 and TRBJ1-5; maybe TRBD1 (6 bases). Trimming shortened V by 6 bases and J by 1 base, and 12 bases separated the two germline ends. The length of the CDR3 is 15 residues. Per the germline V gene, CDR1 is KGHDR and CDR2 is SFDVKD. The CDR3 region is CATSSQGTSNQPQHF. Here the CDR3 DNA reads TGTGCCACCAGTTCCCAGGGGACAAGCAATCAGCCCCAGCATTTT.